The 21 T cell receptor beta chains below were found in one sample sequenced in a study of metastatic and nonmetastatic thyroid tumors. TCRdb reprocessed the PCR reads using MiXCR. The repertoire holds tens of thousands of clones, with roughly 13% as singletons. Among the patients, none had received any treatment before thyroid surgery. The sample consisted of blood. These receptors were taken from a female donor with papillary thyroid cancer or a benign thyroid nodule (not recorded which). Some clones in this sample may be carry-over from other donors' samples.

Worth noting for this clone: At the DNA level, this CDR3 is encoded by other sequences in the same sample as well. J is TRBJ2-4 and V is TRBV12-5, with TRBD1 matching over 7 bases. Germline V gene data show CDR1 as LGHNT and CDR2 as FRNRAP. The CDR3 runs 20 residues. V lost 2 bases to trimming and J lost 0 bases; unmatched junction nucleotides: 16. The CDR3 sequence is CASGLSPQGPGGLAKNIQYF. CDR3 DNA: TGTGCTAGTGGTTTGTCCCCACAGGGGCCCGGCGGGTTAGCCAAAAACATTCAGTACTTC.

This clone was seen at least ten times. This sequence joins TRBV30 and TRBJ2-1; D is unclear. The CDR3 loop spans 14 amino acids. From germline, CDR1 is GTSNPN and CDR2 SVGIG (reference sequence). V lost 3 bases and J lost 4, with 13 bases in between. CDR3 in amino acids: CAWRVTGLYNEQFF. Here the CDR3 DNA reads TGTGCCTGGAGAGTAACGGGCCTTTACAATGAGCAGTTCTTC. The full variable domain, in which reference TRBV30 and TRBJ2-1 provide the parts outside the CDR3, is SQTIHQWPATLVQPVGSPLSLECTVEGTSNPNLYWYRQAAGRGLQLLFYSVGIGQISSEVPQNLSASRPQDRQFILSSKKLLLSDSGFYLCAWRVTGLYNEQFFGPGTRLTVL.

The chain combines TRBV4-1 with TRBJ1-1; no clear D. V gave up 4 bases and J gave up 3 bases, with 9 bases separating them. The CDR3 covers 13 residues. Per germline, CDR1 MGHRA and CDR2 YSYEKL. CDR3 DNA: TGCGCCAGCAGCCCCCGGGAGTACACTGAAGCTTTCTTT. Residues: CASSPREYTEAFF.

Concerning this clone: This may arise from a read error, as a much more abundant clone is one base away. The chain uses TRBV18 and TRBJ2-1; 11 bases are a match to TRBD2. Germline V gene data show CDR1 as KGHSH and CDR2 as LQKENI. The CDR3 covers 14 residues. The CDR3 sequence: CASSSSGRAHEHFF. The DNA of the CDR3 is TGTGCCAGCTCAAGTAGCGGGAGGGCCCATGAGCATTTCTTC.

Ten or more counts support this clone. CDR3: CASRAGGSGNTIYF. CDR3 bases: TGTGCCAGCAGGGCCGGGGGCTCTGGAAACACCATATATTTT. The chain links TRBV28 to TRBJ1-3, with a weak D call TRBD1 (5 bases). CDR3 length: 14 amino acids. Trimming pared 6 bases from V and 0 bases from J, leaving 9 bases between. CDR1 is MDHEN and CDR2 is SYDVKM in the germline V gene.

At least ten counts were recorded for this clone. V usage is TRBV6-6 and J usage is TRBJ2-3; D gene unclear. CDR1 is MNHNY, CDR2 SVGAGI, per germline (reference sequence). The CDR3 is made up of 15 amino acids. V was trimmed by 2 bases and J by 3 bases, leaving 12 bases between them. The CDR3 region has the DNA TGTGCCAGCAGTTACCAAGACCTGCGGACAGATACGCAGTATTTT. Translation gives CASSYQDLRTDTQYF.

This clone has a handful of counts. The chain recombines TRBV29-1 with TRBJ2-7; TRBD1 aligns across 8 bases. V lost 6 bases to trimming and J lost 1 base; unmatched junction nucleotides: 5. CDR3 length equals 13 residues. Germline V gene lookup returns CDR1 SQVTM and CDR2 ANQGSEA. The CDR3 reads CSVGTGVSYEQYF. In DNA, the CDR3 is TGCAGCGTGGGGACAGGTGTATCCTACGAGCAGTACTTC.

This clone was counted ten times or more. Other nucleotide sequences in the sample specify the same CDR3. The gene calls are TRBV15 and TRBJ1-5; D is possibly TRBD1 (5 bases). V shed 0 bases and J shed 4 bases, with 10 bases lying between them. The CDR3 covers 15 residues. Germline CDR1 reads LNHNV; CDR2 reads YYDKDF (reference sequence). The CDR3 protein is CATSRDGGTNQPQHF. The CDR3 DNA follows: TGTGCCACCAGCAGAGATGGGGGGACGAATCAGCCCCAGCATTTT.

This clone has ten or more counts. The genes are TRBV5-1 and TRBJ1-5, with D perhaps matching TRBD1 (6 bases). CDR3 length: 16 amino acids. The V gene lost 4 bases and the J gene lost 0 bases, with 14 bases spanning the gap. Germline V gene data show CDR1 as SGHRS and CDR2 as YFSETQ. For the CDR3, the DNA is TGCGCCAGCAGCCCAATTACAGGGTATAGCAATCAGCCCCAGCATTTT. This encodes CASSPITGYSNQPQHF.

This chain uses TRBV13 with TRBJ2-1; 11 bases align to TRBD2. Germline CDR1 PRHDT, CDR2 FYEKMQ (reference sequence). With 5 bases clipped from V and 3 bases from J, the junction kept 24 bases outside the gene matches. The CDR3 spans 22 residues. CDR3 nucleotide sequence: TGTGCCAGCAGCCCCGGGACTAGCGGTAACTCGAGGGTTTATTGGGTCTACAATGAGCAGTTCTTC. It is translated as CASSPGTSGNSRVYWVYNEQFF. The whole variable domain, remainder taken from reference TRBV13 and TRBJ2-1, is AAGVIQSPRHLIKEKRETATLKCYPIPRHDTVYWYQQGPGQDPQFLISFYEKMQSDKGSIPDRFSAQQFSDYHSELNMSSLELGDSALYFCASSPGTSGNSRVYWVYNEQFFGPGTRLTVL.

This clone was counted many times. The chain carries TRBV27 and TRBJ2-1; D unclear. Germline CDR1 MNHEY, CDR2 SMNVEV (reference sequence). V lost 2 bases, J lost 0 bases, and 5 bases lay in between. This CDR3 is built from 14 residues. The CDR3 reads CASSLIDSYNEQFF. The CDR3, as DNA: TGTGCCAGCAGTTTAATTGACTCCTACAATGAGCAGTTCTTC.

At least ten counts were recorded for this clone. The rearrangement joins TRBV12-3 or TRBV12-4 to TRBJ2-7; TRBD2 aligns across 13 bases. The CDR3 totals 15 residues. The V gene end was trimmed by 6 bases and the J gene end by 3 bases; junction bases not matched to a gene: 5. This CDR3 is CASRIGLAGVYEQYF. DNA for the CDR3: TGTGCCAGCAGGATAGGACTAGCGGGAGTCTACGAGCAGTACTTC.

This clone turned up a few times. Here the CDR3 reads CASNNQQQDTQYF. In DNA form, the CDR3 reads TGTGCCAGCAATAATCAACAGCAAGATACGCAGTATTTT. The chain is built from TRBV28 and TRBJ2-3; D gene uncertain. The V gene's germline CDR1 is MDHEN and CDR2 SYDVKM. V was clipped by 7 bases and J by 5 bases, with 13 bases between them. This CDR3 is built from 13 residues.

This clone was observed at least ten times. The chain employs TRBV2 and TRBJ1-1; no clear D. The germline V gene encodes CDR1 SNHLY and CDR2 FYNNEI. Trimming stripped 6 bases from V and 1 base from J, with 9 bases between. This CDR3 has 13 amino acids. DNA of the CDR3: TGTGCCAGCAGGAGACTAAGGAACACTGAAGCTTTCTTT. This codes for CASRRLRNTEAFF.

Many counts were recorded for this clone. The chain links TRBV28 to TRBJ2-7; 7 positions match TRBD1. CDR3 length: 14 residues. Germline CDR1 and CDR2: MDHEN and SYDVKM. V shed 5 bases and J 3 bases; nucleotides not matched to a gene: 7. The CDR3 is CASSKTGYIYEQYF. Written as DNA, the CDR3 is TGTGCCAGCAGTAAGACAGGGTATATCTACGAGCAGTACTTC.

The table lists this clone with many counts. The gene calls are TRBV12-3 or TRBV12-4 and TRBJ2-2; TRBD1 aligns across 8 bases. Unmatched junction bases numbered 18, after V lost 6 bases and J lost 6 bases. The CDR3 consists of 18 residues. The chain's CDR3 is CASRLTSIQGERPGELFF. Written as DNA, the CDR3 is TGTGCCAGCAGACTTACAAGTATACAGGGGGAACGACCCGGGGAGCTGTTTTTT.

The table lists this clone with many counts. The chain recombines TRBV7-2 with TRBJ2-7, with D unresolved. The CDR3 is 15 residues long. Looked up from germline, CDR1 is SGHTA and CDR2 is FQGNSA. Trimming cost V 5 bases and J 0 bases, with 14 bases left between them. CDR3 in amino acids: CASSGYLGISYEQYF. The CDR3 DNA is TGTGCCAGCAGCGGTTATCTGGGAATCTCCTACGAGCAGTACTTC.

This clone was observed many times. The genes are TRBV20-1 and TRBJ1-6; unclear D gene. The germline V gene encodes CDR1 DFQATT and CDR2 SNEGSKA (reference sequence). V lost 7 bases, J lost 10 bases, and 14 bases lay in between. CDR3 length: 12 amino acids. CDR3 nucleotide sequence: TGCAGTGTCCAGAGACTTTCCTCACCCCTCCACTTT. Translated: CSVQRLSSPLHF.

This clone was counted many times. The chain links TRBV30 to TRBJ2-1; TRBD1 matches at 7 bases. The germline V gene has CDR1 GTSNPN and CDR2 SVGIG (reference sequence). The CDR3 loop spans 15 amino acids. The V gene end was trimmed by 1 base and the J gene end by 4 bases; junction bases not matched to a gene: 7. CDR3 nucleotides: TGTGCCTGGAGTGCAGGGACAGTAGTTTACAATGAGCAGTTCTTC. It yields the protein CAWSAGTVVYNEQFF. The full variable domain, completed using reference TRBV30 and TRBJ2-1, is SQTIHQWPATLVQPVGSPLSLECTVEGTSNPNLYWYRQAAGRGLQLLFYSVGIGQISSEVPQNLSASRPQDRQFILSSKKLLLSDSGFYLCAWSAGTVVYNEQFFGPGTRLTVL.

Concerning this clone: A much larger clone is a single base away; this may be a read error. The chain carries TRBV20-1 and TRBJ2-7; D unclear. From germline, CDR1 is DFQATT and CDR2 SNEGSKA (reference sequence). This CDR3 has 13 residues. CDR3 nucleotides: TGCAGCGTCCCGACGGGTGCTGTATACGAGCAGTACTTC. Protein sequence: CSVPTGAVYEQYF.

The table lists this clone with many counts. The J gene is TRBJ1-2, the V gene TRBV20-1, with 7 bases aligning to TRBD1. The CDR3 runs 14 residues. Germline loops: CDR1 DFQATT, CDR2 SNEGSKA (reference sequence). The CDR3 is CICKAGGINYGYTF. The CDR3, as DNA: TGCATATGTAAGGCAGGGGGTATAAACTATGGCTACACCTTC.